The clone carrying this TCR beta chain was observed at least ten times. Its antigen is unidentified. TCRdb passed the reads through MiXCR, listing each CDR3 protein once. The sample has approximately 500,000 distinct CDR3 sequences, around 11% seen once. This record belongs to a study of T cell repertoires in cytomegalovirus infection. In the study overall: Indications of both CMV infection and matching HLA type were provided by public TCR beta signatures.

Study findings and constraints: The ex vivo response was dominated by HLA-C-restricted CMV-specific TCR beta clonotypes. Based on cumulative public TCR beta family frequency, carriers of CMV plus the relevant HLA were identified.

This TCR derives from a human donor in good health (CMV status not recorded). Some clones in this sample may be carry-over from other donors' samples. Sequences were obtained from PBMCs.

In DNA form, the CDR3 reads TGTGCCAGTACCCCCGACAGGGGCAGGGCAGGCTACACCTTC. Amino acid sequence: CASTPDRGRAGYTF. This chain connects TRBV19 to TRBJ1-2; 8 nucleotides agree with TRBD1. CDR1 and CDR2 from the germline V gene are LNHDA and SQIVND (reference sequence). The CDR3 has 14 residues. With V trimmed by 7 bases and J by 8 bases, 12 bases remained unmatched. The whole variable domain, remainder taken from reference TRBV19 and TRBJ1-2, is DGGITQSPKYLFRKEGQNVTLSCEQNLNHDAMYWYRQDPGQGLRLIYYSQIVNDFQKGDIAEGYSVSREKKESFPLTVTSAQKNPTAFYLCASTPDRGRAGYTFGSGTRLTVV.